These 15 T cell receptor beta chains were sequenced from one sample in a study of T cell responses to AZD1222 COVID-19 vaccine. Measured with immunoSEQ multiplex PCR; TCRdb has only the in-frame clones, and not every one. The data hold nearly 110,000 clones, with approximately 88% observed a single time. The material was peripheral blood, obtained on day 0 of AZD1222 vaccination. The receptor set was obtained from an adult in good health.

The V and J genes are TRBV4-1 and TRBJ1-5; a weak D match, TRBD1 (5 bases). V lost 3 bases, J lost 4 bases, and 16 bases lay in between. Germline V CDR1 and CDR2: MGHRA, YSYEKL. This CDR3 is 16 amino acids long. The CDR3, as DNA: TGCGCCAGCAGCCACATGGGTGGGACGGAGAATCAGCCCCAGCATTTT. This translates into CASSHMGGTENQPQHF.

In this sample, this clone turned up a few times. The chain links TRBV25-1 to TRBJ2-1; 7 bases match TRBD2. The CDR3 covers 17 residues. With V trimmed by 1 base and J by 0 bases, 6 bases remained unmatched. Germline assignment: CDR1 MGHDK and CDR2 SYGVNS. The chain's CDR3 is CASSEWTRSGSYNEQFF. The DNA for the CDR3 is TGTGCCAGCAGTGAATGGACTAGGAGCGGCTCCTACAATGAGCAGTTCTTC.

The sample holds one count of this clone. The V gene is TRBV10-3, the J gene TRBJ2-5, with TRBD2 identical over 12 bases. J lost 1 base, V lost 5 bases, and 5 bases had no gene match. Germline values: CDR1 ENHRY, CDR2 SYGVKD. The CDR3 has 16 residues. The CDR3 region has the DNA TGTGCCATCAGTTCCCGACTAGCGGGGGCCCAAGAGACCCAGTACTTC. Translation: CAISSRLAGAQETQYF.

This chain links TRBV7-9 with TRBJ2-7, with TRBD1 matching over 11 bases. In germline, CDR1 is SEHNR, CDR2 FQNEAQ (reference sequence). This CDR3 region has 15 residues. The V segment lost 3 bases and the J segment 5 bases; nucleotides outside the gene matches: 6. DNA for the CDR3: TGTGCCAGCAGCTTGACCGGGACAGGGGGTCACGAGCAGTACTTC. Protein: CASSLTGTGGHEQYF.

The chain couples TRBV19 to TRBJ2-2; 8 bases map to TRBD1. From germline, CDR1 is LNHDA and CDR2 SQIVND (reference sequence). V lost 8 bases and J lost 0; bases outside the gene matches: 5. The CDR3 sequence is 15 residues long. The CDR3 region has the DNA TGTGCCAGTCTCCGGACAGGGACGAACACCGGGGAGCTGTTTTTT. This encodes CASLRTGTNTGELFF.

This chain joins TRBV11-2 and TRBJ2-7; 7 bases align to TRBD1. V was pared by 6 bases and J by 4 bases, with 6 bases of the junction left unmatched. CDR3 length equals 13 residues. CDR1 and CDR2 (germline): SGHAT, FQNNGV. The CDR3 DNA reads as TGTGCCAGCAGTAGACAGGGCACTTACGAGCAGTACTTC. Its protein is CASSRQGTYEQYF.

The chain couples TRBV7-9 to TRBJ2-7; tentatively, D is TRBD1 (5 bases). V was cut by 3 bases and J by 0 bases, with 18 bases left in between. CDR3 length: 17 amino acids. Germline V gives CDR1 SEHNR, CDR2 FQNEAQ (reference sequence). For the CDR3, the DNA is TGTGCCAGCAGCTTTCCCGGGCAGGGAAGGAACTCCTACGAGCAGTACTTC. This sequence encodes CASSFPGQGRNSYEQYF. Full variable domain (outside the CDR3, taken from reference TRBV7-9 and TRBJ2-7): DTGVSQNPRHKITKRGQNVTFRCDPISEHNRLYWYRQTLGQGPEFLTYFQNEAQLEKSRLLSDRFSAERPKGSFSTLEIQRTEQGDSAMYLCASSFPGQGRNSYEQYFGPGTRLTVT.

V gene TRBV12-2 combines with J gene TRBJ1-1; the table assigns TRBD1, which was not confirmed against the DNA. TRBV12-2 is recorded as a pseudogene. This CDR3 comprises 14 residues. CDR3 nucleotides: TGTGCAAGTCGCCCAGCCCCCAGGGGGGCTGAAGCTTTCTTT. It translates to CASRPAPRGAEAFF.

V and J are TRBV18 and TRBJ1-6; no clear D gene. The germline CDR1 and CDR2 sequences are KGHSH and LQKENI. Trimming stripped 3 bases from V and 5 bases from J, with 11 bases between. The CDR3 length is 15 residues. The CDR3 here is CASSPGTVNNSPLHF. CDR3 sequence (DNA): TGTGCCAGCTCACCCGGTACAGTTAATAATTCACCCCTCCACTTT.

The rearrangement uses TRBV28 and TRBJ2-3; TRBD2 matches at 7 bases. In germline, CDR1 is MDHEN, CDR2 SYDVKM. CDR3 length equals 18 residues. With V trimmed by 8 bases and J by 4 bases, 21 bases remained unmatched. The CDR3: CASGHRDYRERGPDTQYF. The CDR3 bases are TGTGCCAGCGGACACCGGGACTACCGCGAGAGGGGCCCAGATACGCAGTATTTT.

The chain employs TRBV2 and TRBJ2-5, with 9 bases fitting TRBD1. The germline CDR1 and CDR2 sequences are SNHLY and FYNNEI. The CDR3 loop spans 14 amino acids. V lost 6 bases to trimming and J lost 6 bases; unmatched junction nucleotides: 8. The CDR3: CASRGGTGQQTQYF. Here the CDR3 DNA reads TGTGCCAGCAGGGGGGGGACAGGGCAGCAGACCCAGTACTTC.

Only one count was recorded for this clone. V gene TRBV28 combines with J gene TRBJ2-1, with TRBD1 as a possible D gene (6 bases). Per the germline V gene, CDR1 is MDHEN and CDR2 is SYDVKM. The length of the CDR3 is 14 residues. Trimming cost V 6 bases and J 9 bases, with 18 bases left between them. CDR3 amino acids: CASRGARGIREQFF. CDR3 coding DNA: TGTGCCAGCAGGGGGGCTAGAGGGATCCGTGAGCAGTTCTTC.

The CDR3 DNA follows: TGTGCCAGTAGTACCCTTGACTCCCGGCGGGAGCAGTTCTTC. Translating gives CASSTLDSRREQFF. The genes are TRBV19 and TRBJ2-1; D call uncertain. The CDR3 length is 14 residues. Germline V gene data show CDR1 as LNHDA and CDR2 as SQIVND (reference sequence). V lost 4 bases to trimming and J lost 10 bases, with 17 bases between them. Based on the CDR3 plus reference TRBV19 and TRBJ2-1, the full variable domain is DGGITQSPKYLFRKEGQNVTLSCEQNLNHDAMYWYRQDPGQGLRLIYYSQIVNDFQKGDIAEGYSVSREKKESFPLTVTSAQKNPTAFYLCASSTLDSRREQFFGPGTRLTVL.

V and J are TRBV7-9 and TRBJ2-7, with TRBD1 matching over 9 bases. CDR1 and CDR2 from the germline V gene are SEHNR and FQNEAQ (reference sequence). Trimming at V came to 4 bases and at J to 5 bases, leaving 6 bases not matched to a gene. CDR3 length: 14 amino acids. Written as DNA, the CDR3 is TGTGCCAGCAGCTCGGGACAGGGAATCGACGAGCAGTACTTC. Amino acid sequence: CASSSGQGIDEQYF. The full variable domain, in which reference TRBV7-9 and TRBJ2-7 provide the parts outside the CDR3, is DTGVSQNPRHKITKRGQNVTFRCDPISEHNRLYWYRQTLGQGPEFLTYFQNEAQLEKSRLLSDRFSAERPKGSFSTLEIQRTEQGDSAMYLCASSSGQGIDEQYFGPGTRLTVT.

The rearrangement links TRBV7-3 to TRBJ2-2; 11 nucleotides align to TRBD2. The V gene end was trimmed by 2 bases and the J gene end by 6 bases; junction bases not matched to a gene: 8. There are 17 residues in the CDR3. CDR1 and CDR2 from the germline V gene are SGHTA and FQGTGA. CDR3 region: CASSLGQRLAGPGELFF. The CDR3 coding sequence is TGTGCCAGCAGCTTAGGTCAGAGACTAGCGGGACCCGGGGAGCTGTTTTTT.